This T cell receptor beta chain emerged from a study of cytomegalovirus exposure and HLA in healthy donors. Whole-study results and caveats: A few of the chains that were CMV-associated were confirmed in vitro to be specific for CMV antigens. Most CMV-associated TCR beta chains were later found to appear HLA-restricted.

Concerning this clone: The antigen is not known.

With 60 Vbeta and 13 Jbeta primers, the PCR was carried out. Authors' analysis steps: Later, an analysis found around 77 million unique TCR beta chains, and about 10 million of these were shared. Libraries were prepared by immunoSEQ multiplex PCR; TCRdb keeps only in-frame clonotypes and omits some of them. That table gives V, J and clone size, and the DNA gave D and trimming. The sample shows 150,000 to 200,000 clones, 80% to 90% of them seen only once. Sequencing input: PBMCs. The TCR sequence derives from a man aged 40-49 years in good health and CMV-seropositive.

CDR3 nucleotide sequence: TGTGCCAGCAGTCAACCGCCCCTGGACAGGAGCCGCGGCAGAAGCAACTATGGCTACACCTTC. As protein: CASSQPPLDRSRGRSNYGYTF. The chain recombines TRBV6-8 with TRBJ1-2; 7 bases map to TRBD1. Germline trimming cut 5 bases from V and 2 bases from J; bases unmatched to any gene: 26. Germline CDR1 is MNHGY and CDR2 is SAAAGT. This CDR3 has 21 residues.